A selection of T cell receptor beta chains follows, all from one sample in a study of PD-L1 blockade in urothelial cancer. Data came from immunoSEQ multiplex PCR; TCRdb stores just in-frame clones and leaves some out. The sample lists about 130,000 clones, about 88% occurring once. This sample comprised PBMCs, obtained around atezolizumab (anti-PD-L1) treatment. These receptors all come from a man in his fifties with urothelial cancer. Both conserved end residues are part of each CDR3.

v_call,cdr3_aa
TRBV25-1,CASREQASYEQYF
TRBV7-3,CASSLSLVKSPYNEQFF
TRBV7-9,CASSLGLAGNTDTQYF
TRBV27,CASSSLYNSPLHF
TRBV21-1,CASSKAEAVPGPQETQYF
TRBV30,CAWGDPHGTGELFF
TRBV29-1,CSAGTGGGTGELFF
TRBV6-1,CASSPGGREQYF
TRBV6-5,CASSTPGQGWSGYTF
TRBV30,CACPGLAGDRLAQYF
TRBV5-1,CASSLENRAGGPRRQETQYF
TRBV19,CASSISGLVGEQYF
TRBV5-1,CASSLARGGELFF
TRBV21-1,CASSKDRGGMSQPQHF
TRBV5-6,CASSPQGVGPQHF
TRBV28,CASSLFTGGSDEQFF
TRBV7-3,CASSLRRGRDPYEQYF
TRBV23-1,CASSSGINIQYF
TRBV5-1,CASGLSDRGSEQYF
TRBV6-5,CASSYSGLAPGELFF